One sample yielded the 8 T cell receptor beta chains listed below, sequenced in a study of blood T cell repertoires in COVID-19. Libraries were prepared by immunoSEQ multiplex PCR; TCRdb keeps only in-frame clonotypes and omits some of them. The sample consists of approximately 120,000 clones, roughly 90% of them appearing once. The sample consisted of peripheral blood. The receptors here all came from an elderly woman with acute or convalescent COVID-19.

The rearrangement links TRBV11-2 to TRBJ1-4, with D tentatively TRBD1 (6 bases). Trimming left V 9 bases short and J 7 bases short, with 15 bases between. This CDR3 comprises 13 residues. Germline V gene lookup returns CDR1 SGHAT and CDR2 FQNNGV. Here the CDR3 DNA reads TGTGCCAGTACAGGGCGAGGGGGTGAAAAACTGTTTTTT. It yields the protein CASTGRGGEKLFF.

This chain uses TRBV11-2 with TRBJ2-7; D uncertain. V shed 0 bases and J shed 2 bases, with 11 bases lying between them. Germline CDR1 and CDR2: SGHAT and FQNNGV. The CDR3 covers 15 residues. CDR3 amino acids: CASSLESVSPYEQYF. The DNA for the CDR3 is TGTGCCAGCAGCTTAGAGTCAGTTTCTCCCTACGAGCAGTACTTC.

The rearrangement uses TRBV6-6 and TRBJ1-6; 8 bases match TRBD1. Germline V gives CDR1 MNHNY, CDR2 SVGAGI (reference sequence). The CDR3 spans 15 residues. Trimming removed 6 bases from V and 3 bases from J; junction bases left unmatched: 4. CDR3 coding DNA: TGTGCCAGCAGAATCGACAGGGGCTATAATTCACCCCTCCACTTT. As protein: CASRIDRGYNSPLHF.

The chain is built from TRBV3-1 (or the pseudogene TRBV3-2) and TRBJ2-7, with D tentatively TRBD1 (5 bases). The germline V gene has CDR1 LGHDT and CDR2 YNNKEL (reference sequence). The V and J ends lost 0 bases and 3 bases respectively, with 9 bases between them. The CDR3 consists of 14 residues. In nucleotides, the CDR3 is TGTGCCAGCAGCCAAGAACCAGGGAACTACGAGCAGTACTTC. This gives the protein CASSQEPGNYEQYF.

J is TRBJ2-3 and V is TRBV6-5; TRBD2 matches at 8 bases. CDR3 length: 16 residues. Germline assignment: CDR1 MNHEY and CDR2 SVGAGI. Trimming cost V 2 bases and J 3 bases; bases outside gene matches: 7. The CDR3 sequence: CASSYPFSGKTDTQYF. The CDR3 DNA is TGTGCCAGCAGTTACCCCTTTAGCGGGAAGACAGATACGCAGTATTTT.

The chain links TRBV7-2 to TRBJ2-2; D unresolved. Germline V gives CDR1 SGHTA, CDR2 FQGNSA. The CDR3 runs 13 residues. V shed 0 bases and J shed 6 bases, with 5 bases lying between them. In nucleotides, the CDR3 is TGTGCCAGCAGCTTAGCCGGGTCCGGGGAGCTGTTTTTT. Amino acid sequence: CASSLAGSGELFF.

The table lists this clone with a few counts. The chain has TRBV9 and TRBJ2-5; weak D call: TRBD2 (6 bases). Germline CDR1 reads SGDLS; CDR2 reads YYNGEE. The V end lost 2 bases, the J end lost 0 bases, and 11 bases lay between the germline ends. The CDR3 contains 15 residues. The chain's CDR3 is CASSVSAGHQETQYF. CDR3 in DNA: TGTGCCAGCAGCGTCTCAGCGGGCCACCAAGAGACCCAGTACTTC.

This clone was picked up a small number of times. The V and J genes are TRBV6-5 and TRBJ1-2, with 10 bases lining up with TRBD1. V was clipped by 7 bases and J by 1 base; unmatched bases: 3. Germline loops: CDR1 MNHEY, CDR2 SVGAGI. The CDR3 contains 14 residues. The chain's CDR3 is CASIRDRGNYGYTF. CDR3 in DNA: TGTGCCAGCATAAGGGACAGGGGTAACTATGGCTACACCTTC.